This paragraph covers one T cell receptor beta chain sequence. Its cognate antigen is unknown. Vbeta (60) and Jbeta (13) primers were used in the PCR. Libraries were prepared by immunoSEQ multiplex PCR; TCRdb keeps only in-frame clonotypes and omits some of them. This sample has 150,000 to 200,000 clones; around 84% occur once, and the top ten carry 1%. Healthy people donating bone marrow made up the donors. Donors were ostensibly healthy at sampling, although undocumented immune exposures were probable. The sample comes from a study of cytomegalovirus exposure and HLA in healthy donors. Study summary: Prior work identified more than 90 million unique TCR beta sequences in roughly 180 million T cells. Study results and caveats: A later analysis linked fewer than 20,000 TCR beta sequences to HLA alleles at 0.05 false discovery rate.

V was clipped by 2 bases and J by 1 base, with 14 bases between them. The CDR3 consists of 16 residues. Germline V gene lookup returns CDR1 ENHRY and CDR2 SYGVKD. This receptor was taken from a boy aged 2 to 9 in good health and CMV-seronegative. Material for sequencing was PBMCs. The gene calls are TRBV10-3 and TRBJ1-1; D might be TRBD1 (5 bases). In DNA form, the CDR3 reads TGTGCCATCAGTGAGGGTAGAACAGGAGAGAACACTGAAGCTTTCTTT. It translates to CAISEGRTGENTEAFF.